This TCR beta chain was profiled in a study of beta chain features in type 1 diabetes. Study conclusions and caveats: The VDJ junctions of type 1 diabetes patients carried fewer insertions and more deletions. TCRB CDR3 length was moderately but significantly reduced in all four CD4+ subsets of Type 1 diabetes patients. Any HLA effect on TCRB rearrangement was left unresolved by small sub-analyses.

Every isolated RNA sample was fully reverse transcribed, so sequencing captured expressed TCRB transcripts. Profiled with immunoSEQ multiplex PCR; TCRdb holds only in-frame clones, not every one. Of around 99,000 clones detected, approximately 37% appear once; the ten largest clones hold over 0.05%. Germline values: CDR1 SGHRS, CDR2 YFSETQ. CDR3 length: 15 residues. Deletions cut 1 base from V and 1 base from J, with 9 bases between. Turning to this clone: The antigen is unknown.

This clonotype was sampled from a young woman in good health. The source material was stem cell memory CD4+ T cells from blood. The chain carries TRBV5-1 and TRBJ2-1, with D possibly matching TRBD2 (5 bases). The CDR3 sequence is CASSLNPGSYNEQFF. Here the CDR3 DNA reads TGCGCCAGCAGCTTGAATCCGGGGTCCTACAATGAGCAGTTCTTC. Full variable domain (remainder filled in from reference TRBV5-1 and TRBJ2-1): KAGVTQTPRYLIKTRGQQVTLSCSPISGHRSVSWYQQTPGQGLQFLFEYFSETQRNKGNFPGRFSGRQFSNSRSEMNVSTLELGDSALYLCASSLNPGSYNEQFFGPGTRLTVL.